Listed below are T cell receptor beta chains from one sample, sequenced in a study of blood T cell repertoires in COVID-19. Produced via immunoSEQ multiplex PCR; TCRdb's table is partial and in-frame only. The sample records about 670,000 clones, 85% to 90% being singletons. Sequenced sample: peripheral blood. The receptors derive from a woman aged 18-29 years with acute or convalescent COVID-19. Each CDR3 is given with its conserved first and last residue. Fields, in order: D gene, J gene, clone size, V gene, CDR3 DNA, CDR3 protein. A D gene is named only where the DNA matches it firmly. Clone size is shown for a subset of rows, as once, few, many or a class of expanded clone.

D gene: .; J gene: TRBJ2-7; clone size: .; V gene: TRBV21-1; CDR3 DNA: TGTGCCAGCAGCAATCGACACAACTACGAGCAGTACTTC; CDR3 protein: CASSNRHNYEQYF
D gene: .; J gene: TRBJ1-6; clone size: .; V gene: TRBV6-4; CDR3 DNA: TGTGCCAGCAGTGACCAGGCGAATAATTCACCCCTCCACTTT; CDR3 protein: CASSDQANNSPLHF
D gene: TRBD1; J gene: TRBJ1-2; clone size: .; V gene: TRBV24-1; CDR3 DNA: TGTGCCACCAGTGAGCCGGAGGGGGCGGGAAACTATGGCTACACCTTC; CDR3 protein: CATSEPEGAGNYGYTF
D gene: TRBD1; J gene: TRBJ1-3; clone size: .; V gene: TRBV11-2; CDR3 DNA: TGTGCCAGCAGTTTTCGGGACAGTGCTGGAAACACCATATATTTT; CDR3 protein: CASSFRDSAGNTIYF
D gene: .; J gene: TRBJ1-1; clone size: few; V gene: TRBV5-1; CDR3 DNA: TGCGCCAGCCGCCTGATAGGAGGGAACACTGAAGCTTTCTTT; CDR3 protein: CASRLIGGNTEAFF
D gene: .; J gene: TRBJ1-3; clone size: .; V gene: TRBV4-3; CDR3 DNA: TGCGCCAGCAGCCAAGATAAGGGGTCTGGAAACACCATATATTTT; CDR3 protein: CASSQDKGSGNTIYF
D gene: .; J gene: TRBJ1-4; clone size: .; V gene: TRBV3-1/TRBV3-2; CDR3 DNA: TGTGCCAGCAGCCTAAGCCAGGCTGAAAAACTGTTTTTT; CDR3 protein: CASSLSQAEKLFF
D gene: .; J gene: TRBJ1-2; clone size: .; V gene: TRBV28; CDR3 DNA: TGTGCCAGCAGTTTACTAGGATCGGGCTACACCTTC; CDR3 protein: CASSLLGSGYTF
D gene: TRBD1; J gene: TRBJ1-2; clone size: .; V gene: TRBV24-1; CDR3 DNA: TGTGCCATCAATGCAGGGGGCGCAAGTGGCTACACCTTC; CDR3 protein: CAINAGGASGYTF
D gene: .; J gene: TRBJ1-2; clone size: .; V gene: TRBV5-6; CDR3 DNA: TGTGCCAGCAGCCTAGCCGGGGGAGCTAACTATGGCTACACCTTC; CDR3 protein: CASSLAGGANYGYTF
D gene: .; J gene: TRBJ2-5; clone size: .; V gene: TRBV30; CDR3 DNA: TGTGCCTGGAGCGCTACAGGCGGTGTTCTGGGCGGGAAGACCCAGTACTTC; CDR3 protein: CAWSATGGVLGGKTQYF
D gene: .; J gene: TRBJ1-2; clone size: .; V gene: TRBV5-6; CDR3 DNA: TGTGCCAGCAGCTTGGGAACAGGTATTAACTATGGCTACACCTTC; CDR3 protein: CASSLGTGINYGYTF
D gene: TRBD1; J gene: TRBJ2-7; clone size: .; V gene: TRBV12-3/TRBV12-4; CDR3 DNA: TGTGCCAGCGTCGACAGGGGCGAGCAGTACTTC; CDR3 protein: CASVDRGEQYF
D gene: .; J gene: TRBJ1-1; clone size: .; V gene: TRBV6-1; CDR3 DNA: TGTGCCAGCCGTGCAGGCCCCGAAGCTTTCTTT; CDR3 protein: CASRAGPEAFF
D gene: TRBD1; J gene: TRBJ1-3; clone size: .; V gene: TRBV18; CDR3 DNA: TGTGCCAGCTCACCAAATAAGGGGGCTAATGGAAACACCATATATTTT; CDR3 protein: CASSPNKGANGNTIYF
D gene: .; J gene: TRBJ2-1; clone size: .; V gene: TRBV7-7; CDR3 DNA: TGTGCCAGCAGCTTTGAAGGGAGCTCCTACAATGAGCAGTTCTTC; CDR3 protein: CASSFEGSSYNEQFF
D gene: .; J gene: TRBJ2-7; clone size: .; V gene: TRBV21-1; CDR3 DNA: TGTGCCAGCATCCGAGTGATAGCGGGGGACTACGAGCAGTACTTC; CDR3 protein: CASIRVIAGDYEQYF
D gene: .; J gene: TRBJ1-6; clone size: .; V gene: TRBV5-8; CDR3 DNA: TGTGCCAGCAGCCGGAGGGGAGGGGGCTATAATTCACCCCTCCACTTT; CDR3 protein: CASSRRGGGYNSPLHF
D gene: .; J gene: TRBJ1-5; clone size: .; V gene: TRBV29-1; CDR3 DNA: TGCAGCGTGGTGGAGGGGAGCGAAAATCAGCCCCAGCATTTT; CDR3 protein: CSVVEGSENQPQHF
D gene: TRBD1; J gene: TRBJ1-1; clone size: .; V gene: TRBV6-5; CDR3 DNA: TGTGCCAGCGGCCGACAGGGTTGGACTGAAGCTTTCTTT; CDR3 protein: CASGRQGWTEAFF
D gene: .; J gene: TRBJ1-2; clone size: once; V gene: TRBV27; CDR3 DNA: TGTGCCAGCAGTCCCGATGGGGCGGGAGGCTACACCTTC; CDR3 protein: CASSPDGAGGYTF
D gene: TRBD2; J gene: TRBJ2-7; clone size: .; V gene: TRBV7-2; CDR3 DNA: TGTGCCAGCAGGCCGACTAGCGGGGGGTACGAGCAGTACTTC; CDR3 protein: CASRPTSGGYEQYF
D gene: .; J gene: TRBJ1-1; clone size: .; V gene: TRBV5-5; CDR3 DNA: TGTGCCAGCAGCCCCTCCGCAGGGAACACTGAAGCTTTCTTT; CDR3 protein: CASSPSAGNTEAFF
D gene: TRBD2; J gene: TRBJ2-7; clone size: .; V gene: TRBV27; CDR3 DNA: TGTGCCAGCAGTCTGACCGGGACTAGCTACTACGAGCAGTACTTC; CDR3 protein: CASSLTGTSYYEQYF
D gene: .; J gene: TRBJ1-1; clone size: .; V gene: TRBV9; CDR3 DNA: TGTGCCAGCAGCGTAGGATCCTCAGTACCACCCACTGAAGCTTTCTTT; CDR3 protein: CASSVGSSVPPTEAFF
D gene: TRBD1; J gene: TRBJ1-5; clone size: .; V gene: TRBV28; CDR3 DNA: TGTGCCAGCAGTTTAGGGGTCAGGGGGGACCAGCCCCAGCATTTT; CDR3 protein: CASSLGVRGDQPQHF
D gene: TRBD1; J gene: TRBJ1-1; clone size: .; V gene: TRBV18; CDR3 DNA: TGTGCCAGCTCGCGAGTTGGACAGGGACAGGGGATCGGTCGAGACACTGAAGCTTTCTTT; CDR3 protein: CASSRVGQGQGIGRDTEAFF
D gene: TRBD1; J gene: TRBJ2-7; clone size: .; V gene: TRBV20-1; CDR3 DNA: TGCAGTGCTGGTGGGGGACAGGGGAGACACGAGCAGTACTTC; CDR3 protein: CSAGGGQGRHEQYF